The 18 T cell receptor beta chains listed next were all sequenced from one sample in a study of cytomegalovirus exposure and HLA in healthy donors. PCR primers comprised 60 Vbeta and 13 Jbeta primers. The method was immunoSEQ multiplex PCR; TCRdb's version includes in-frame clones alone and lacks a portion of them. The top ten hold less than 2% of the sample, which has about 150,000 clones, approximately 80% seen once. Sequencing was done on a sample of PBMCs. These receptors originate from a man aged 40-55 years in good health and CMV-seronegative.

The chain employs TRBV7-2 and TRBJ2-7; 10 nucleotides agree with TRBD2. The CDR3 is 15 residues long. Germline V gives CDR1 SGHTA, CDR2 FQGNSA. V gave up 2 bases and J gave up 1 base; unmatched junction bases: 2. The CDR3 here is CASSLKLAGSYEQYF. Here the CDR3 DNA reads TGTGCCAGCAGCTTAAAACTAGCGGGGTCCTACGAGCAGTACTTC.

The chain recombines TRBV6-1 with TRBJ2-5, with 8 bases identical to TRBD1. V gave up 4 bases and J gave up 1 base; unmatched junction bases: 8. Germline V gives CDR1 MNHNS, CDR2 SASEGT. The CDR3 has 16 residues. The CDR3 reads CASSGRQGMGQETQYF. The CDR3 DNA sequence: TGTGCCAGCAGTGGCCGACAGGGGATGGGCCAAGAGACCCAGTACTTC.

The chain joins TRBV30 to TRBJ2-2, with a tentative D call TRBD1 (5 bases). Germline values: CDR1 GTSNPN, CDR2 SVGIG (reference sequence). This CDR3 is 14 amino acids long. CDR3 residues: CAFRVRANTGELFF. The CDR3, as DNA: TGTGCTTTCAGGGTCAGGGCGAACACCGGGGAGCTGTTTTTT.

The rearrangement uses TRBV5-5 and TRBJ1-4; tentatively, D is TRBD1 (6 bases). Germline CDR1 SGHKS, CDR2 YYEKEE (reference sequence). The CDR3 extends over 15 amino acids. Trimming took off 4 bases at V and 7 bases at J, with 17 bases between the two ends. The CDR3 reads CASSPQGTQGEKLFF. The CDR3 DNA reads TGTGCCAGCAGCCCACAGGGCACACAGGGTGAAAAACTGTTTTTT.

This sequence joins TRBV5-4 and TRBJ2-5, with 8 bases that match TRBD1. Germline V gives CDR1 SGHNT, CDR2 YYREEE (reference sequence). V was clipped by 4 bases and J by 5 bases; unmatched bases: 10. The CDR3 covers 15 residues. The CDR3 loop reads CASSTRDRPGETQYF. DNA for the CDR3: TGTGCCAGCAGCACCCGGGACAGGCCCGGGGAGACCCAGTACTTC.

The genes are TRBV4-1 and TRBJ2-1; D remains unclear. CDR1 and CDR2 (germline): MGHRA, YSYEKL. The length of the CDR3 is 14 residues. V was trimmed by 2 bases and J by 6 bases, leaving 11 bases between them. In nucleotides, the CDR3 is TGCGCCAGCAGCCAACAATCCCGGAGCAATGAGCAGTTCTTC. Translating it yields CASSQQSRSNEQFF.

This chain connects TRBV5-6 to TRBJ1-1, with D perhaps TRBD1 (5 bases). The CDR3 sequence is 14 residues long. V was clipped by 4 bases and J by 6 bases, with 16 bases between them. The germline V gene has CDR1 SGHDT and CDR2 YYEEEE. The CDR3 region is CASSREWGPPEAFF. The DNA of the CDR3 is TGTGCCAGCAGCCGGGAGTGGGGACCCCCTGAAGCTTTCTTT.

On this clone: One end of the junction varies from germline; a read error may be responsible. The sample carries other DNA sequences with the same CDR3. The chain couples TRBV4-1 to TRBJ2-1; D gene unclear. CDR3 length: 17 residues. Germline loops: CDR1 MGHRA, CDR2 YSYEKL. DNA of the CDR3: TGCGCCAGCAGCCAAGTGCAAGTGCCGCCCCGAGATAATGAACAGTTCTTC. It is translated as CASSQVQVPPRDNEQFF.

The chain links TRBV7-9 to TRBJ2-3; unclear D gene. V lost 4 bases and J lost 2, with 10 bases in between. The germline V gene has CDR1 SEHNR and CDR2 FQNEAQ (reference sequence). The CDR3 contains 14 residues. CDR3 in DNA: TGTGCCAGCAGCTCCTCGCGGTACACAGATACGCAGTATTTT. Its protein is CASSSSRYTDTQYF. The variable domain in full, with the rest retrieved from reference TRBV7-9 and TRBJ2-3, is DTGVSQNPRHKITKRGQNVTFRCDPISEHNRLYWYRQTLGQGPEFLTYFQNEAQLEKSRLLSDRFSAERPKGSFSTLEIQRTEQGDSAMYLCASSSSRYTDTQYFGPGTRLTVL.

This chain connects TRBV30 to TRBJ2-1; unclear D gene. Germline V gene lookup returns CDR1 GTSNPN and CDR2 SVGIG (reference sequence). V gave up 7 bases and J gave up 3 bases, with 7 bases separating them. The CDR3 spans 11 residues. The CDR3 here is CASRSYNEQFF. CDR3 nucleotides: TGTGCCTCCCGGAGCTACAATGAGCAGTTCTTC. Combining the CDR3 with reference TRBV30 and TRBJ2-1 gives the whole variable domain SQTIHQWPATLVQPVGSPLSLECTVEGTSNPNLYWYRQAAGRGLQLLFYSVGIGQISSEVPQNLSASRPQDRQFILSSKKLLLSDSGFYLCASRSYNEQFFGPGTRLTVL.

This clone was seen only a few times. The rearrangement joins TRBV19 to TRBJ2-6, with no clear D. The CDR3 spans 15 residues. V was pared by 6 bases and J by 0 bases, with 9 bases between. Germline CDR1 LNHDA, CDR2 SQIVND (reference sequence). The CDR3, as DNA: TGTGCCAGTAGACCATACAGCTCTGGGGCCAACGTCCTGACTTTC. Translated, it gives CASRPYSSGANVLTF.

The chain is built from TRBV13 and TRBJ2-5; possibly TRBD2 for D (6 bases). The CDR3 contains 14 residues. V dropped 6 bases and J dropped 5 bases, with 16 bases sitting between them. Germline lookup yields CDR1 PRHDT and CDR2 FYEKMQ (reference sequence). Here the CDR3 DNA reads TGTGCCAGCAGTCCCTGGAGGGCCGGCGAGACCCAGTACTTC. Translation gives CASSPWRAGETQYF.

The CDR3 DNA reads TGCGCCAGCCGACGACAGGGCACAGATACGCAGTATTTT. Residues: CASRRQGTDTQYF. The rearrangement links TRBV10-1 to TRBJ2-3; a possible D gene is TRBD1 (6 bases). Looked up from germline, CDR1 is WNHNN and CDR2 is SYGVQD (reference sequence). V was trimmed by 8 bases and J by 1 base, leaving 10 bases between them. CDR3 length equals 13 residues.

The chain is built from TRBV9 and TRBJ2-3, with D possibly being TRBD2 (8 bases). Germline lookup yields CDR1 SGDLS and CDR2 YYNGEE. V was trimmed by 1 base and J by 3 bases, leaving 12 bases between them. There are 15 residues in the CDR3. CDR3 loop: CASSVREGATDTQYF. The DNA for the CDR3 is TGTGCCAGCAGCGTACGGGAGGGGGCAACAGATACGCAGTATTTT. Variable domain in full (rest from reference TRBV9 and TRBJ2-3): DSGVTQTPKHLITATGQRVTLRCSPRSGDLSVYWYQQSLDQGLQFLIQYYNGEERAKGNILERFSAQQFPDLHSELNLSSLELGDSALYFCASSVREGATDTQYFGPGTRLTVL.

The V and J genes are TRBV7-9 and TRBJ2-7, with TRBD1 as a possible D gene (6 bases). V gave up 4 bases and J gave up 0 bases, with 13 bases separating them. The CDR3 covers 15 residues. Germline lookup yields CDR1 SEHNR and CDR2 FQNEAQ (reference sequence). CDR3 sequence: CASSSGTLSSYEQYF. The CDR3 nucleotides read TGTGCCAGCAGCTCCGGGACATTGAGCTCCTACGAGCAGTACTTC.

The count of this clone is one. The chain recombines TRBV29-1 with TRBJ2-1; 10 bases align to TRBD2. Germline trimming cut 7 bases from V and 0 bases from J; bases unmatched to any gene: 9. Germline V gene lookup returns CDR1 SQVTM and CDR2 ANQGSEA. This CDR3 has 16 residues. The CDR3 reads CSARTSGDSSYNEQFF. CDR3 coding DNA: TGCAGCGCTAGAACTAGCGGGGACAGCTCCTACAATGAGCAGTTCTTC.

This clone came up once. The same CDR3 also results from other DNA sequences found in this sample. This chain uses TRBV2 with TRBJ1-1; D gene uncertain. The germline V and J ends were trimmed by 8 bases and 1 base, with 11 bases remaining between them. The CDR3 has 13 amino acids. Germline V gene sequence: CDR1 SNHLY, CDR2 FYNNEI. In nucleotides, the CDR3 is TGTGCCAGCTCAGAGGGCCCGAACACTGAAGCTTTCTTT. It yields the protein CASSEGPNTEAFF.

The chain is built from TRBV5-1 and TRBJ2-7, with 8 nucleotides matching TRBD2. The CDR3 length is 15 residues. After removal of 3 bases from V and 3 bases from J, the junction contained 8 bases not matched to a gene. Germline-derived CDR1 and CDR2 are SGHRS and YFSETQ. CDR3 sequence: CASSSIAGTNYEQYF. CDR3 DNA sequence: TGCGCCAGCAGCTCAATAGCGGGGACCAACTACGAGCAGTACTTC. The full variable domain, rest sourced from reference TRBV5-1 and TRBJ2-7, is KAGVTQTPRYLIKTRGQQVTLSCSPISGHRSVSWYQQTPGQGLQFLFEYFSETQRNKGNFPGRFSGRQFSNSRSEMNVSTLELGDSALYLCASSSIAGTNYEQYFGPGTRLTVT.